This T cell receptor (beta chain) was recovered during a study of blood T cell repertoires in COVID-19. For the study at large: T cells, B-cell-depleted T cells, or PBMCs supplied cDNA or gDNA.

TCRdb keeps only in-frame clones here, not all; method: immunoSEQ multiplex PCR. This table has around 170,000 clones, 86% appearing once. The CDR3 contains 13 residues. Between the trimmed V and J ends, which lost 4 bases and 4 bases, there was a span of 10 bases. Germline loops: CDR1 MNHEY, CDR2 SMNVEV (reference sequence). Sequencing was carried out using peripheral blood. The clonotype comes from a man between 50 and 59 years old with active or convalescent COVID-19. The chain has TRBV27 and TRBJ1-1; D is unclear. The CDR3 coding sequence is TGTGCCAGCAGTTCCCATACTGGCACTGAAGCTTTCTTT. Its protein product is CASSSHTGTEAFF.